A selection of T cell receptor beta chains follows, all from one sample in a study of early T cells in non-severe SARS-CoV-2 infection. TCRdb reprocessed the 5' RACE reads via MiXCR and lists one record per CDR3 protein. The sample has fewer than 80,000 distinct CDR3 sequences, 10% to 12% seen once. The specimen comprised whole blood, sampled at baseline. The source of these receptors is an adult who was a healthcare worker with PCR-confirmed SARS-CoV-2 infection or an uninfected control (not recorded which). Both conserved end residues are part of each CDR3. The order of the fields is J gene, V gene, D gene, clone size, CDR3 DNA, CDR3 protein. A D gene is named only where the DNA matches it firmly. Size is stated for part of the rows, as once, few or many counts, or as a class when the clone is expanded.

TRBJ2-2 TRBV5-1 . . TGCGCCAGCAGTTTTTGGACAGACCCGATGACCGGGGAGCTGTTTTTT CASSFWTDPMTGELFF
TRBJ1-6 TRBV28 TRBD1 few TGTGCCAGCAGTTTCGGGACAGGCTACTATAATTCACCCCTCCACTTT CASSFGTGYYNSPLHF
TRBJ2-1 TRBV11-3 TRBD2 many TGTGCCAGCAGCCCCAGCGGGGAGCCCTACAATGAGCAGTTCTTC CASSPSGEPYNEQFF
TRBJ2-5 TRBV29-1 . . TGCAGCGGGACTGAGCAGGGAGAGACCCAGTACTTC CSGTEQGETQYF
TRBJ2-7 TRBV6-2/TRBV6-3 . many TGTGCCAGCAGTTACGCCTACGAGCAGTACTTC CASSYAYEQYF
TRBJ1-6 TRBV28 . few TGTGCCAGCAGTTTACACCCACAGACGGTTTCACCCCTCCACTTT CASSLHPQTVSPLHF
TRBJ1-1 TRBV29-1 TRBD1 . TGCAGCGCCGTGGACAGGGAAGCTTTCTTT CSAVDREAFF
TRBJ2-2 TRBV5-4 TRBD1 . TGTGCCAGCAGCTCGTGGGGACAGGGGTCATCTGGCGAGCTGTTTTTT CASSSWGQGSSGELFF
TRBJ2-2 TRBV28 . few TGTGCCAGCAGTTTTGAAGCAGTTGTTACAGGGAGGGACACCGGGGAGCTGTTTTTT CASSFEAVVTGRDTGELFF
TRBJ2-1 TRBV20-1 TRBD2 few TGCAGTGCTTTATCGACTAGCGGGGGGGCCGGGTGGAATGAGCAGTTCTTC CSALSTSGGAGWNEQFF
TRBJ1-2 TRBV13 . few TGTGCCAGCAGCCAATCCCCGGGGGCAGCCAACTATGGCTACACCTTC CASSQSPGAANYGYTF
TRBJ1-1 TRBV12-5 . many TGTGCTAGTGGTTTGGTAATAGGGCAGGGTTACACTGAAGCTTTCTTT CASGLVIGQGYTEAFF
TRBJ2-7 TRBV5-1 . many TGCGCCAGCGCGCCCGGGACAACCAACTCCTACGAGCAGTACTTC CASAPGTTNSYEQYF
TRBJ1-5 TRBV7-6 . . TGTGCCAGCAGTTATTCCCCTGGGCCGGGTCTGCCCCAGCATTTT CASSYSPGPGLPQHF
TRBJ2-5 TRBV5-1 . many TGCGCCAGCAGCCAGGACCCTAGAGAAGAGACCCAGTACTTC CASSQDPREETQYF
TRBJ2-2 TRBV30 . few TGTGCCTGGACGGAGGGGACCCCCACCGGGGAGCTGTTTTTT CAWTEGTPTGELFF
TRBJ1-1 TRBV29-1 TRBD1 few TGCAGCGTATCTGGACAGGCTGAAGCTTTCTTT CSVSGQAEAFF
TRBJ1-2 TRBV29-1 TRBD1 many TGCAGCGCAGGGATCAGGGGGCTTGGAAACTATGGCTACACCTTC CSAGIRGLGNYGYTF
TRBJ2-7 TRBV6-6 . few TGTGCCAGCAGTTACCCGCAGGGATCCGAGCAGTACTTC CASSYPQGSEQYF
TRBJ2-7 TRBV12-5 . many TGTGCTAGTGGTTTGGAGGGGGGCACCTACGAGCAGTACTTC CASGLEGGTYEQYF
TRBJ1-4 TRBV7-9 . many TGTGCCAGCAGTCAGTGGGCAACTAATGAAAAACTGTTTTTT CASSQWATNEKLFF
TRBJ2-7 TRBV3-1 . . TGTGCCAGCAGCCAGGGCACAGTTAACCACGAGCAGTACTTC CASSQGTVNHEQYF
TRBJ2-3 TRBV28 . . TGTGCCAGCAGTTCCCCTAAGCGGGATACGCAGTATTTT CASSSPKRDTQYF
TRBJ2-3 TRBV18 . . TGTGCCAGCTCACCCTCGGTGACCGGAATGAGCACAGATACGCAGTATTTT CASSPSVTGMSTDTQYF
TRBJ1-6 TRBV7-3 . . TGTGCCAGCAGCCTCGACCTGTCTGGTCAGTCACCCCTCCACTTT CASSLDLSGQSPLHF
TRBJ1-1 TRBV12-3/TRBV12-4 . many TGTGCCAGCAGTTTGTCGGTCCTCATTTCTGAAGCTTTCTTT CASSLSVLISEAFF
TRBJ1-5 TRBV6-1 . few TGTGCCAGCAAAGTCGCAGGGGTTCAGCCCCAGCATTTT CASKVAGVQPQHF
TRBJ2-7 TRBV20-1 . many TGCAGTGCTAGAGATCCCCTACATAGTTACGAGCAGTACTTC CSARDPLHSYEQYF
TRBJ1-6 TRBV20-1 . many TGCAGTGCTAGCCGGGGGCCTTCACCCCTCCACTTT CSASRGPSPLHF
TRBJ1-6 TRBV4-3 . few TGCGCCAGCAGCCAAGGGGGCAGGGTTAATCAATCACCCCTCCACTTT CASSQGGRVNQSPLHF
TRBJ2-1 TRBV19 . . TGTGCCAGTAGCCCAGACAGAAGCTCCTACAATGAGCAGTTCTTC CASSPDRSSYNEQFF
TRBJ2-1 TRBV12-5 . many TGTGCTAGTGGTGTCGGACGGGGGACCTACAATGAGCAGTTCTTC CASGVGRGTYNEQFF
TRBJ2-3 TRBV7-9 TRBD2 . TGTGCCAGCAGCTCTAGCGGGGCGGGGCCCCCCACAGATACGCAGTATTTT CASSSSGAGPPTDTQYF
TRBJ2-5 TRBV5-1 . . TGCGCCAGCAGCAAGGGGAAGGGCACAGCAAACCAAGAGACCCAGTACTTC CASSKGKGTANQETQYF
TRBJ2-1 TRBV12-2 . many TGTGCGCCATGGCACAGGGGACACTATTACAATGAGCAGTTCTTC CAPWHRGHYYNEQFF
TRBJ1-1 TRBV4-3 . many TGCGCCAGCAGCCAACAGGCGCAGATGAACACTGAAGCTTTCTTT CASSQQAQMNTEAFF
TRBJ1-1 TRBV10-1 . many TGCGCCAGCAGTGAAGGCGGGATCACTGAAGCTTTCTTT CASSEGGITEAFF
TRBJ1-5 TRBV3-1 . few TGTGCCAGCAGCCAAGTACCCTCCGGGTCACAGAGGGCCCAGCATTTT CASSQVPSGSQRAQHF
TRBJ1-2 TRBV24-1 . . TGTGCCACCAGTGATACTGGCGGCTACACCTTC CATSDTGGYTF
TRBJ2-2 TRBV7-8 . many TGTGCCAGCAGCCCCCGGAGGGGAGGGAACACCGGGGAGCTGTTTTTT CASSPRRGGNTGELFF
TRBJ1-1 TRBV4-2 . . TGTGCCAGCAGCCAAGATTTAGCAGGGAGGATGGTCACTGAAGCTTTCTTT CASSQDLAGRMVTEAFF
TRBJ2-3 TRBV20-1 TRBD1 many TGCAGTGCTAGATACGACAGGGCCGCTACAGATACGCAGTATTTT CSARYDRAATDTQYF
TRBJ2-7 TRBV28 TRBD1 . TGTGCCAGCAGTCCCCGGGACAGGGCGGGCGAGCAGTACTTC CASSPRDRAGEQYF
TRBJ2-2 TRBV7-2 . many TGTGCCAGCAGCTTATACAGGAACACCGGGGAGCTGTTTTTT CASSLYRNTGELFF
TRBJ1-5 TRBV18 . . TGTGCCAGCTCGAACGGGGTGGTGAGCAATCAGCCCCAGCATTTT CASSNGVVSNQPQHF
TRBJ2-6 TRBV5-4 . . TGTGCCAGCAGCCCGAAATCTGGGGCCAACGTCCTGACTTTC CASSPKSGANVLTF
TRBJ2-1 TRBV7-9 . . TGTGCCAGCAGCCCCCTCGATGGTAGTTCGTTTGAGCAGTTCTTC CASSPLDGSSFEQFF
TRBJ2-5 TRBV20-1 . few TGCAGTGCAGGGGGGCAAGAGACCCAGTACTTC CSAGGQETQYF
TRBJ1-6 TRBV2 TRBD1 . TGTGCCAGGAGTGAAACAGGGGCTCGGATTTCACCCCTCCACTTT CARSETGARISPLHF
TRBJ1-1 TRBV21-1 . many TGTGCCAGCAGCAAAGAGAGGACAGTCACTGAAGCTTTCTTT CASSKERTVTEAFF
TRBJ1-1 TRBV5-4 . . TGTGCCAGCAGCTATCGCGGCAGGGACAACACTGAAGCTTTCTTT CASSYRGRDNTEAFF
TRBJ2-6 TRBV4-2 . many TGTGCCAGCAGCCAAGATGGGAGCTCTGGGGCCAACGTCCTGACTTTC CASSQDGSSGANVLTF